Shown below are 23 T cell receptor beta chains from a single sample sequenced in a study of Graves' ophthalmopathy and Graves' hyperthyroidism. The study amplified TCR beta CDR3 regions using RNA transcripts. Second-round multiplex PCR came after a first-round RT-PCR that employed HTBI primers. TCRdb re-derived calls from the multiplex PCR reads in MiXCR, one entry per CDR3 protein. The sample has fewer than 400,000 distinct CDR3 sequences, around 20% seen once; the top ten hold roughly 1.4%. Sequencing was done on a sample of peripheral blood. Receptors were obtained from a woman under 30 with Graves' ophthalmopathy.

The chain has TRBV7-2 and TRBJ2-5; 14 bases fit TRBD2. The CDR3 loop spans 15 amino acids. The V gene end was trimmed by 6 bases and the J gene end by 9 bases; junction bases not matched to a gene: 9. Germline V gives CDR1 SGHTA, CDR2 FQGNSA. CDR3 sequence (DNA): TGTGCCAGCAGTACCGGGACTAGCGGGAGCCCCGCCCAGTACTTC. Residues: CASSTGTSGSPAQYF.

This clonotype has at least ten counts. CDR3 residues: CASSVGSTGELFF. The CDR3 coding sequence is TGTGCCAGCAGTGTTGGATCCACCGGGGAGCTGTTTTTT. The chain couples TRBV6-1 to TRBJ2-2, with D hard to call. The length of the CDR3 is 13 residues. Trimming cost V 4 bases and J 4 bases, with 7 bases left between them. CDR1 MNHNS and CDR2 SASEGT come from the germline V gene.

This clonotype was seen repeatedly, ten times or more. The rearrangement links TRBV11-1 to TRBJ1-1; the D is unclear. V lost 1 base and J 5 bases, leaving 11 bases between the germline ends. CDR3 length: 14 residues. In germline, CDR1 is SGHAT, CDR2 FQDESV (reference sequence). The CDR3 DNA follows: TGTGCCAGCAGCTTAGTTTCCGCTCAGACTGAAGCTTTCTTT. Its translation is CASSLVSAQTEAFF. The whole variable domain, remainder taken from reference TRBV11-1 and TRBJ1-1, is EAEVAQSPRYKITEKSQAVAFWCDPISGHATLYWYRQILGQGPELLVQFQDESVVDDSQLPKDRFSAERLKGVDSTLKIQPAELGDSAMYLCASSLVSAQTEAFFGQGTRLTVV.

Many counts were recorded for this clonotype. V usage is TRBV7-8 and J usage is TRBJ1-1; D is perhaps TRBD1 (5 bases). The CDR3 consists of 12 residues. Germline CDR1 reads SGHVS; CDR2 reads FQNEAQ. V was cut by 6 bases and J by 11 bases, with 16 bases left in between. The CDR3 sequence: CASSSDGREAFF. In DNA, the CDR3 is TGTGCCAGCAGTTCAGATGGCAGGGAGGCTTTCTTT.

This clonotype showed up many times. The J gene is TRBJ2-6, the V gene TRBV6-2 or TRBV6-3, with D unclear. The germline V gene encodes CDR1 MNHEY and CDR2 SVGEGT. This CDR3 is 16 amino acids long. The V and J ends lost 4 bases and 4 bases respectively, with 14 bases between them. The CDR3 DNA follows: TGTGCCAGCAGTTTTCACCCCGAAAACGGGGCCAACGTCCTGACTTTC. This translates into CASSFHPENGANVLTF.

This clonotype was recorded at least ten times. The V call is TRBV13, the J call TRBJ2-7, with D uncertain. This CDR3 comprises 11 residues. V was cut by 2 bases and J by 7 bases, with 6 bases left in between. Germline values: CDR1 PRHDT, CDR2 FYEKMQ (reference sequence). CDR3 residues: CASSLLEEQYF. CDR3 nucleotides: TGTGCCAGCAGCTTACTGGAGGAGCAGTACTTC.

This clonotype came up many times. The chain carries TRBV15 and TRBJ1-5, with a possible D match to TRBD1 (6 bases). The V end lost 0 bases, the J end lost 15 bases, and 12 bases lay between the germline ends. This CDR3 has 12 amino acids. Per the germline V gene, CDR1 is LNHNV and CDR2 is YYDKDF (reference sequence). CDR3 nucleotides: TGTGCCACCAGCAGAGAAGGGGGGCCGAGGCATTTT. It specifies CATSREGGPRHF.

The sample holds many counts of this clonotype. This rearrangement joins TRBV24-1 to TRBJ2-5, with 9 bases aligning to TRBD2. After removal of 3 bases from V and 3 bases from J, the junction contained 4 bases not matched to a gene. Germline V CDR1 and CDR2: KGHDR, SFDVKD. The length of the CDR3 is 15 residues. CDR3 protein: CATSDARLAEETQYF. CDR3 DNA: TGTGCCACCAGTGATGCTCGACTAGCGGAAGAGACCCAGTACTTC.

This clonotype was found many times. The chain combines TRBV30 with TRBJ2-5; D possibly uses TRBD1 or TRBD2 (6 bases each). This CDR3 region has 14 residues. CDR1 and CDR2 from the germline V gene are GTSNPN and SVGIG (reference sequence). The V gene lost 2 bases and the J gene lost 4 bases, with 14 bases spanning the gap. The CDR3 loop is CAWSPRPGAETQYF. As DNA, the CDR3 is TGTGCCTGGAGTCCTCGACCGGGGGCAGAGACCCAGTACTTC.

This clonotype was observed many times. The chain combines TRBV20-1 with TRBJ1-1; a possible D gene is TRBD1 (6 bases). The CDR3 is 12 residues long. CDR1 is DFQATT, CDR2 SNEGSKA, per germline (reference sequence). This CDR3 is CVKQGFGTEAFF. CDR3 nucleotide sequence: TGCGTCAAACAGGGTTTTGGCACTGAAGCTTTCTTT.

In its sample, this clonotype was seen many times. The chain recombines TRBV7-2 with TRBJ2-7, with 8 bases fitting TRBD2. Germline loops: CDR1 SGHTA, CDR2 FQGNSA. V trimming: 4 bases; J trimming: 9 bases; junction bases outside the gene matches: 5. The CDR3 runs to 12 residues. This CDR3 is CASSSLAGRQYF. DNA for the CDR3: TGTGCCAGCAGCTCGTTAGCGGGAAGGCAGTACTTC.

This sequence joins TRBV29-1 and TRBJ2-5; a weak D match, TRBD2 (7 bases). With 0 bases removed from V and 9 bases from J, the gap between germline ends came to 20 bases. This CDR3 is 15 amino acids long. Germline values: CDR1 SQVTM, CDR2 ANQGSEA. CDR3 amino acids: CSVEERGLASGPQYF. The CDR3 bases are TGCAGCGTTGAAGAGCGGGGGCTCGCCTCCGGGCCCCAGTACTTC.

J is TRBJ1-1 and V is TRBV12-3 or TRBV12-4; 8 nucleotides agree with TRBD1. Germline trimming cut 7 bases from V and 5 bases from J; bases unmatched to any gene: 6. The CDR3 runs to 13 residues. In DNA, the CDR3 is TGTGCCAGCACCCAGGGGGCAGGAACTGAAGCTTTCTTT. Translated: CASTQGAGTEAFF.

This clonotype was detected ten times or more. The chain couples TRBV28 to TRBJ2-7; 9 bases line up with TRBD1. This CDR3 spans 15 amino acids. Germline-derived CDR1 and CDR2 are MDHEN and SYDVKM. V shed 3 bases and J 6 bases; nucleotides not matched to a gene: 9. CDR3 residues: CASSFTGQGFSEQYF. DNA of the CDR3: TGTGCCAGCAGTTTCACGGGACAGGGATTCAGCGAGCAGTACTTC.

There are many counts of this clonotype. The chain recombines TRBV30 with TRBJ1-1, with D perhaps TRBD1 (5 bases). Germline CDR1 GTSNPN, CDR2 SVGIG (reference sequence). The CDR3 runs to 15 residues. Trimming took 3 bases from V and 4 from J, leaving 18 bases between them. The CDR3 DNA is TGTGCCTGGAGGGGGGACTCCTCCTTGGCCACTGAAGCTTTCTTT. Translated, it gives CAWRGDSSLATEAFF. Complete variable domain (other parts from reference TRBV30 and TRBJ1-1): SQTIHQWPATLVQPVGSPLSLECTVEGTSNPNLYWYRQAAGRGLQLLFYSVGIGQISSEVPQNLSASRPQDRQFILSSKKLLLSDSGFYLCAWRGDSSLATEAFFGQGTRLTVV.

This clonotype showed up many times. The CDR3 is CASSLAHYGMNTEAFF. The CDR3 region has the DNA TGTGCCAGCAGCTTAGCGCATTACGGCATGAACACTGAAGCTTTCTTT. The chain combines TRBV7-9 with TRBJ1-1; D is unresolved. Deletions cut 0 bases from V and 0 bases from J, with 11 bases between. Germline V gene sequence: CDR1 SEHNR, CDR2 FQNEAQ (reference sequence). The CDR3 totals 16 residues.

The table lists this clonotype with many counts. This sequence joins TRBV5-6 and TRBJ2-7; 10 nucleotides line up with TRBD1. The trim removed 3 bases at V and 3 bases at J, leaving 3 bases unmatched. The CDR3 has 14 amino acids. Germline loops: CDR1 SGHDT, CDR2 YYEEEE. The CDR3 coding sequence is TGTGCCAGCAGCTCGACAGGGGGCTTCTACGAGCAGTACTTC. It specifies CASSSTGGFYEQYF.

This clonotype was seen repeatedly, ten times or more. This chain connects TRBV20-1 to TRBJ1-1, with 9 bases that match TRBD1. V trimming: 5 bases; J trimming: 1 base; junction bases outside the gene matches: 11. This CDR3 has 16 amino acids. Per the germline V gene, CDR1 is DFQATT and CDR2 is SNEGSKA (reference sequence). The CDR3 nucleotides are TGCAGTGCTTTACCGGGACAGGGCGACAAGAACACTGAAGCTTTCTTT. Its translation is CSALPGQGDKNTEAFF.

The genes are TRBV2 and TRBJ1-6, with D possibly being TRBD1 (6 bases). The CDR3 consists of 15 residues. Germline V gene sequence: CDR1 SNHLY, CDR2 FYNNEI. The V end was cut by 2 bases, the J end by 7 bases, with 12 bases between. The CDR3 sequence: CASSEWGARNSPLHF. CDR3 coding DNA: TGTGCCAGCAGTGAATGGGGGGCGCGGAATTCACCCCTCCACTTT.

This clonotype was recorded at least ten times. This sequence joins TRBV7-2 and TRBJ2-7; D is undetermined. Between the trimmed V and J ends, which lost 1 base and 0 bases, there was a span of 7 bases. Germline loops: CDR1 SGHTA, CDR2 FQGNSA. This CDR3 comprises 14 residues. CDR3 DNA sequence: TGTGCCAGCAGCTTAGAAATAGGCTCCTACGAGCAGTACTTC. Translation gives CASSLEIGSYEQYF.

J is TRBJ1-2 and V is TRBV6-1, with no clear D. V lost 2 bases, J lost 4 bases, and 5 bases lay in between. The CDR3 contains 12 residues. Per the germline V gene, CDR1 is MNHNS and CDR2 is SASEGT. The chain's CDR3 is CASSETSYGYTF. CDR3 coding DNA: TGTGCCAGCAGTGAAACAAGCTATGGCTACACCTTC.

The chain links TRBV12-3 or TRBV12-4 to TRBJ2-7; D not resolved. V was clipped by 3 bases and J by 0 bases, with 9 bases between them. The CDR3 length is 14 residues. CDR3 loop: CASSFGTRSYEQYF. The CDR3 DNA reads TGTGCCAGCAGTTTCGGCACCCGCTCCTACGAGCAGTACTTC.

V is TRBV12-3 or TRBV12-4 and J is TRBJ2-7; D uncertain. V was trimmed by 7 bases and J by 2 bases, leaving 12 bases between them. This CDR3 has 13 residues. CDR3 loop: CASKLTDAYEQYF. DNA for the CDR3: TGTGCCAGCAAGTTAACAGACGCCTACGAGCAGTACTTC.